The rows below give T cell receptor beta chains drawn from one sample of a study of shared clonotypes between healthy human individuals. Sequenced by immunoSEQ multiplex PCR; TCRdb stores in-frame clones only, minus some. This sample has 1.4 million or so clones, with approximately 98.5% found just once. Material: naive CD4+ T cells sorted from blood. These receptors all come from a man aged 25-45 years in good health. CDR3s include the opening cysteine and the closing phenylalanine or tryptophan. D genes are given only for firm matches. Expanded clones get a size class; other rows say once, few or many, or leave the size out.

abundance,d_gene,j_gene,v_gene,CDR3aa,CDR3nt
NA,NA,TRBJ2-4,TRBV9,CASSVEGDGAKNIQYF,TGTGCCAGCAGCGTAGAGGGGGACGGGGCCAAAAACATTCAGTACTTC
NA,TRBD1,TRBJ1-2,TRBV28,CASSSRTGVRVNYGYTF,TGTGCCAGCAGTTCAAGGACAGGGGTGAGGGTTAACTATGGCTACACCTTC
once,TRBD1,TRBJ2-7,TRBV5-1,CASSSPGQGSEQYF,TGCGCCAGCAGCTCCCCGGGACAGGGGAGCGAGCAGTACTTC
NA,NA,TRBJ2-1,TRBV5-4,CASRSPPDYNEQFF,TGTGCCAGCAGGAGCCCTCCCGACTACAATGAGCAGTTCTTC
NA,NA,TRBJ2-3,TRBV5-5,CASSLVNGRAGTDTQYF,TGTGCCAGCAGCTTGGTTAACGGCAGGGCGGGCACAGATACGCAGTATTTT
once,TRBD1,TRBJ1-5,TRBV28,CASSLYRGYQPQHF,TGTGCCAGCAGTTTATACAGGGGATATCAGCCCCAGCATTTT
NA,NA,TRBJ1-5,TRBV6-5,CASSYYRRYSNQPQHF,TGTGCCAGCAGTTATTACAGGCGTTATAGCAATCAGCCCCAGCATTTT
NA,NA,TRBJ2-7,TRBV28,CASSLTGSPYEQYF,TGTGCCAGCAGTTTAACAGGGAGTCCCTACGAGCAGTACTTC
once,NA,TRBJ2-5,TRBV28,CASQPSSRETQYF,TGTGCCAGCCAGCCGTCCTCGAGGGAGACCCAGTACTTC
NA,TRBD1,TRBJ2-1,TRBV5-1,CASRRTGADEQFF,TGCGCCAGCAGAAGGACAGGGGCGGATGAGCAGTTCTTC
NA,NA,TRBJ2-3,TRBV18,CASSPRTASTDTQYF,TGTGCCAGCTCACCTCGGACAGCCAGCACAGATACGCAGTATTTT
NA,NA,TRBJ2-2,TRBV27,CASSLRQGGTGELFF,TGTGCCAGCAGTTTAAGGCAGGGGGGTACCGGGGAGCTGTTTTTT
NA,NA,TRBJ2-1,TRBV5-8,CASSHGTLSYNEQFF,TGTGCCAGCAGCCACGGGACCTTGAGTTACAATGAGCAGTTCTTC
NA,NA,TRBJ2-7,TRBV7-9,CASSNARRYEQYF,TGTGCCAGCAGCAACGCTCGACGATACGAGCAGTACTTC
NA,TRBD1,TRBJ2-7,TRBV28,CASRSGQEIEQYF,TGTGCCAGCAGATCCGGACAGGAGATCGAGCAGTACTTC
NA,NA,TRBJ1-1,TRBV5-1,CASSLTKTARNTEAFF,TGCGCCAGCAGCCTAACAAAGACAGCCAGGAACACTGAAGCTTTCTTT
NA,NA,TRBJ2-1,TRBV9,CASSVVQDGNEQFF,TGTGCCAGCAGCGTAGTACAGGACGGGAATGAGCAGTTCTTC
once,NA,TRBJ2-7,TRBV2,CASSERATSNEQYF,TGTGCCAGCAGTGAGCGTGCTACAAGCAACGAGCAGTACTTC
NA,TRBD2,TRBJ2-4,TRBV7-8,CASSLVAGGPSLQNF,TGTGCCAGCAGCTTAGTGGCGGGAGGGCCTAGTTTACAGAACTTC
NA,NA,TRBJ2-7,TRBV5-1,CASSFSGPSYEQYF,TGCGCCAGCAGCTTTTCGGGACCTTCCTACGAGCAGTACTTC
NA,TRBD1,TRBJ1-5,TRBV6-1,CASREGPTGAGGYSNQPQHF,TGTGCCAGCAGGGAAGGCCCGACAGGGGCCGGGGGGTATAGCAATCAGCCCCAGCATTTT
NA,TRBD2,TRBJ2-3,TRBV5-5,CASSLASGTNTDTQYF,TGTGCCAGCAGCTTGGCCTCCGGGACTAACACAGATACGCAGTATTTT
NA,NA,TRBJ2-5,TRBV9,CASSVEGETQYF,TGTGCCAGCAGCGTAGAGGGTGAGACCCAGTACTTC
NA,NA,TRBJ2-5,TRBV5-4,CASSPREAGQEAQYF,TGTGCCAGCAGCCCCCGAGAGGCAGGCCAGGAGGCCCAGTACTTC
once,TRBD1,TRBJ2-7,TRBV6-1,CASSATTGSPYEQYF,TGTGCCAGCAGCGCCACGACAGGGTCCCCCTACGAGCAGTACTTC
NA,TRBD2,TRBJ2-7,TRBV19,CASSIEKASGTYEQYF,TGTGCCAGTAGTATAGAGAAGGCTAGCGGTACCTACGAGCAGTACTTC
NA,NA,TRBJ2-7,TRBV18,CASSRSSYEQYF,TGTGCCAGCTCACGAAGCTCCTACGAGCAGTACTTC
NA,NA,TRBJ2-1,TRBV6-6,CASTRQSEQFF,TGTGCCAGCACTCGTCAGTCCGAGCAGTTCTTC
NA,NA,TRBJ2-1,TRBV6-6,CASSSGFTYNEQFF,TGTGCCAGCAGCAGCGGGTTTACCTACAATGAGCAGTTCTTC
NA,TRBD1,TRBJ2-7,TRBV5-5,CASRTGGAYEQYF,TGTGCCAGCAGGACAGGGGGCGCCTACGAGCAGTACTTC
once,NA,TRBJ1-2,TRBV6-5,CASSSGRRNYGYTF,TGTGCCAGCAGTTCGGGACGGAGAAACTATGGCTACACCTTC
NA,NA,TRBJ2-2,TRBV18,CASSPPLVSVSGELFF,TGTGCCAGCTCACCACCGCTAGTGTCTGTAAGCGGGGAGCTGTTTTTT
NA,NA,TRBJ1-1,TRBV28,CASRRGTEAFF,TGTGCCAGCAGACGGGGGACTGAAGCTTTCTTT
NA,NA,TRBJ2-7,TRBV7-2,CASSFRGGHEQYF,TGTGCCAGCAGCTTCAGGGGCGGCCACGAGCAGTACTTC
NA,TRBD2,TRBJ2-3,TRBV11-2,CASSFYASGSLATQYF,TGTGCCAGCAGCTTTTACGCTAGCGGGAGTTTAGCTACGCAGTATTTT
NA,NA,TRBJ2-2,TRBV18,CASSPIFGDANTGELFF,TGTGCCAGCTCACCTATATTTGGGGACGCGAACACCGGGGAGCTGTTTTTT
NA,NA,TRBJ2-7,TRBV18,CASSQSNLYEQYF,TGTGCCAGCTCCCAATCCAACCTTTACGAGCAGTACTTC
NA,NA,TRBJ2-7,TRBV10-3,CAISESGWGVAVGQYF,TGTGCCATCAGTGAGTCCGGTTGGGGAGTAGCTGTCGGGCAGTACTTC
NA,TRBD1,TRBJ1-3,TRBV5-1,CASSVGDRGSGNTIYF,TGCGCCAGCAGCGTAGGGGACAGGGGATCTGGAAACACCATATATTTT
NA,NA,TRBJ1-2,TRBV14,CASSPEGGRFIYGYTF,TGTGCCAGCAGCCCAGAGGGAGGGAGATTCATCTATGGCTACACCTTC
once,NA,TRBJ2-5,TRBV11-2,CASSLPDTRQETQYF,TGTGCCAGCAGCTTACCGGACACCAGGCAAGAGACCCAGTACTTC
NA,NA,TRBJ2-4,TRBV9,CASSAFFGVAKNIQYF,TGTGCCAGCAGCGCCTTCTTTGGAGTAGCCAAAAACATTCAGTACTTC
NA,TRBD2,TRBJ2-2,TRBV2,CASSPGLAGAGTGELFF,TGTGCCAGCAGCCCGGGACTAGCGGGAGCGGGGACCGGGGAGCTGTTTTTT
NA,TRBD1,TRBJ1-2,TRBV28,CASSPSDRGDGYTF,TGTGCCAGCAGCCCCTCGGACAGGGGCGATGGCTACACCTTC
NA,TRBD2,TRBJ2-5,TRBV5-6,CASSAPRRRETGETQYF,TGTGCCAGCAGCGCACCTAGGAGGCGGGAGACTGGAGAGACCCAGTACTTC
NA,NA,TRBJ1-1,TRBV29-1,CSVQRAPEAFF,TGCAGCGTGCAACGGGCCCCCGAAGCTTTCTTT
NA,TRBD2,TRBJ2-7,TRBV27,CASSLLPASGSFYEQYF,TGTGCCAGCAGTTTACTCCCGGCTAGCGGGAGTTTTTACGAGCAGTACTTC
NA,TRBD2,TRBJ2-2,TRBV19,CASSGSSGRTTGELFF,TGTGCCAGTAGTGGATCTAGCGGGAGAACCACCGGGGAGCTGTTTTTT
NA,TRBD1,TRBJ2-7,TRBV18,CASSRDTGADEQYF,TGTGCCAGCTCACGAGATACAGGGGCTGACGAGCAGTACTTC
NA,TRBD1,TRBJ2-7,TRBV7-9,CASSTGTGSKQYF,TGTGCCAGCAGCACCGGGACAGGGTCTAAGCAGTACTTC
few,NA,TRBJ2-1,TRBV28,CASIRWRSRNEQFF,TGTGCCAGCATCCGCTGGAGGTCCCGCAATGAGCAGTTCTTC
NA,NA,TRBJ2-7,TRBV5-1,CASSLVGAGFNEQYF,TGCGCCAGCAGCTTGGTGGGGGCGGGATTTAACGAGCAGTACTTC
NA,TRBD2,TRBJ2-5,TRBV10-3,CAITRDYEETQYF,TGTGCCATCACTAGGGACTACGAAGAGACCCAGTACTTC